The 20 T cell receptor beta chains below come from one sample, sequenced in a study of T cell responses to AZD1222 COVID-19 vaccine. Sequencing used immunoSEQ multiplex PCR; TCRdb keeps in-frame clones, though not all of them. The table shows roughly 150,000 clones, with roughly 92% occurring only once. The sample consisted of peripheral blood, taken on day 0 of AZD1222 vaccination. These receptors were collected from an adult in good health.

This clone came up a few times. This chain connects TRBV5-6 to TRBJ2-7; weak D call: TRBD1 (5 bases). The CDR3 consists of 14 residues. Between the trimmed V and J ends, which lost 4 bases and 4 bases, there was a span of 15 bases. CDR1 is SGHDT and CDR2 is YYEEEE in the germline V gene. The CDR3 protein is CASSNRGLRYEQYF. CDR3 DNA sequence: TGTGCCAGCAGCAATAGGGGATTGCGGTACGAGCAGTACTTC.

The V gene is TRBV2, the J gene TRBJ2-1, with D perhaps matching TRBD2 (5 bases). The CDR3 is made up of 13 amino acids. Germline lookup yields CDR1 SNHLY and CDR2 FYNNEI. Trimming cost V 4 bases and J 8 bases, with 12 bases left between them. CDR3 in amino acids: CASSAPDGDEQFF. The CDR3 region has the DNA TGTGCCAGCAGTGCCCCCGACGGGGATGAGCAGTTCTTC.

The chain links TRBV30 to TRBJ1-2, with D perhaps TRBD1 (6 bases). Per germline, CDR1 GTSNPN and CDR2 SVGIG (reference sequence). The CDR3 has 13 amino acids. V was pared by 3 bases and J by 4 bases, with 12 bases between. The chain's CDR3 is CAWSLTGSYGYTF. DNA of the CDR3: TGTGCCTGGAGCTTAACAGGGAGCTATGGCTACACCTTC.

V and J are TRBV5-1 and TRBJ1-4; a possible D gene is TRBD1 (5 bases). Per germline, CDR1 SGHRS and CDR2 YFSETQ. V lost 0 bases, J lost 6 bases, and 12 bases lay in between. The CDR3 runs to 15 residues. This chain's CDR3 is CASSLEAGRDEKLFF. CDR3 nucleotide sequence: TGCGCCAGCAGCTTGGAGGCTGGCAGGGATGAAAAACTGTTTTTT.

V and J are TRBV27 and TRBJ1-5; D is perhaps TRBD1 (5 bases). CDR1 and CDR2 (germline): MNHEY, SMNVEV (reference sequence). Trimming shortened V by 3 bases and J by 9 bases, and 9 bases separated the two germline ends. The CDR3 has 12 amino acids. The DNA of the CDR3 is TGTGCCAGCAGTTTTCAGGGCCGGCCCCAGCATTTT. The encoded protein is CASSFQGRPQHF.

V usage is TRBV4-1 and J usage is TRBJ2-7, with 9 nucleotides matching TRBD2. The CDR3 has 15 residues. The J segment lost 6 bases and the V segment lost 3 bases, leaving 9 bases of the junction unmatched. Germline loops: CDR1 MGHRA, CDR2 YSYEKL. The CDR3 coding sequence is TGCGCCAGCAGCCACGCGGGAGGGCCGGAGAGCGAGCAGTACTTC. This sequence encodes CASSHAGGPESEQYF.

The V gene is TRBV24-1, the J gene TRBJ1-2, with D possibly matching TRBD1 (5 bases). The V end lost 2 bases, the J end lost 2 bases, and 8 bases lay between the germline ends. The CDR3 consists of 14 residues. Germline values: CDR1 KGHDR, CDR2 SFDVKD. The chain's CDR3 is CATSDSGGNYGYTF. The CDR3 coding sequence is TGTGCCACCAGTGATTCGGGGGGAAACTATGGCTACACCTTC.

CDR3 DNA sequence: TGTGCCAGTTCTTTGGGCGGGAGGCCAACCTACGAGCAGTACTTC. Amino acid sequence: CASSLGGRPTYEQYF. The chain couples TRBV9 to TRBJ2-7; 8 bases are a match to TRBD2. Germline loops: CDR1 SGDLS, CDR2 YYNGEE. V dropped 8 bases and J dropped 2; count of bases not matched to a gene: 12. The CDR3 is 15 residues long.

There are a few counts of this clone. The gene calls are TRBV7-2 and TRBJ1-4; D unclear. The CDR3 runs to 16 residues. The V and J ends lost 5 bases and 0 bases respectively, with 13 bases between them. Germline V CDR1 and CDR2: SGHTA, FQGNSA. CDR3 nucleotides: TGTGCCAGCAGCGGACGCCCTGGGACAACTAATGAAAAACTGTTTTTT. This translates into CASSGRPGTTNEKLFF.

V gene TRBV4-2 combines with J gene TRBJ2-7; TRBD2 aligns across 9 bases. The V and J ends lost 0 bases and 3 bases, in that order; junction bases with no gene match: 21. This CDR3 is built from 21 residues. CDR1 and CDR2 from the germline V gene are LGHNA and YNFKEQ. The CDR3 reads CASSQDQYFKVSGRTHYEQYF. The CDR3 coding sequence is TGTGCCAGCAGCCAAGATCAATATTTTAAGGTGAGCGGGAGGACCCACTACGAGCAGTACTTC.

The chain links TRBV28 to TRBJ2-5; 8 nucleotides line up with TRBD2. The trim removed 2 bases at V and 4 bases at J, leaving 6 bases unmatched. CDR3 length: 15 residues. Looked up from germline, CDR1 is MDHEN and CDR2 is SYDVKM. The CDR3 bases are TGTGCCAGCAGTTTAGGTAGGCGGGAGGTAGAGACCCAGTACTTC. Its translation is CASSLGRREVETQYF.

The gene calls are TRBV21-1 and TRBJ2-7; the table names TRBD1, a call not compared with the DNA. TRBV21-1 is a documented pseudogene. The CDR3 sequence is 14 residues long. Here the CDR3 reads CASSKVNRSYEQYF. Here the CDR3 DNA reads TGTGCCAGCAGCAAAGTTAACAGGTCCTACGAGCAGTACTTC.

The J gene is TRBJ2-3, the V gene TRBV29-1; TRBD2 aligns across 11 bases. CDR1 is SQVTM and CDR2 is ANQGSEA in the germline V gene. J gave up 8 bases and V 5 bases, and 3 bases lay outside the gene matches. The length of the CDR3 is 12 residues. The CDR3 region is CSVRLAGGTQYF. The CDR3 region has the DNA TGCAGCGTTCGGCTAGCGGGAGGTACGCAGTATTTT.

As DNA, the CDR3 is TGTGCCAGCAGCGTAGGTGCAGGGGGGACAGACACTGAAGCTTTCTTT. Translating gives CASSVGAGGTDTEAFF. The chain uses TRBV9 and TRBJ1-1, with 7 nucleotides matching TRBD1. The CDR3 has 16 amino acids. CDR1 SGDLS and CDR2 YYNGEE come from the germline V gene. V lost 0 bases, J lost 3 bases, and 8 bases stayed unmatched.

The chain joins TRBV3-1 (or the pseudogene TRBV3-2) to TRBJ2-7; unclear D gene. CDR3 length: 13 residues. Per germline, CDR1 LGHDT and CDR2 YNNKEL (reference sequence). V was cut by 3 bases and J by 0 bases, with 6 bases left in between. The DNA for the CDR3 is TGTGCCAGCAGCCATTACTCCTCCTACGAGCAGTACTTC. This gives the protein CASSHYSSYEQYF.

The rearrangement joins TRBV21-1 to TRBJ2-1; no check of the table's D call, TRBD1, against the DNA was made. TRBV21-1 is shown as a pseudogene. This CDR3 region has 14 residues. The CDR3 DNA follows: TGTGCCAGCAGCAAGACAGGGAGCTACAATGAGCAGTTCTTC. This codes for CASSKTGSYNEQFF.

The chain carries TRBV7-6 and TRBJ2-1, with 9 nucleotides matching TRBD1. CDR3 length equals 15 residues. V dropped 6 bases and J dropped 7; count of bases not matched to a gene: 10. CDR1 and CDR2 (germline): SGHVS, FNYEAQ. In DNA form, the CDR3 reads TGTGCCAGCAGTCAGACCGGGACAGGGAAAAATGAGCAGTTCTTC. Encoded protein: CASSQTGTGKNEQFF.

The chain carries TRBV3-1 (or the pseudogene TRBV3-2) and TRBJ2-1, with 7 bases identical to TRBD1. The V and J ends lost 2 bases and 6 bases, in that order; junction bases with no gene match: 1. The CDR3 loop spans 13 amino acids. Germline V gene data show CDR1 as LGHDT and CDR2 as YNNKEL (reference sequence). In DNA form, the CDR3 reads TGTGCCAGCAGCCAAAACAGGGGCAATGAGCAGTTCTTC. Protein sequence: CASSQNRGNEQFF.

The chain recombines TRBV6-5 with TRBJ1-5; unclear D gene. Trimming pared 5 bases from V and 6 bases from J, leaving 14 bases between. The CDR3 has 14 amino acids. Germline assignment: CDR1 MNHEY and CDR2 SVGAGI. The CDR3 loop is CASSRRMGSQPQHF. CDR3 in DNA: TGTGCCAGCAGTCGTAGGATGGGGAGTCAGCCCCAGCATTTT.

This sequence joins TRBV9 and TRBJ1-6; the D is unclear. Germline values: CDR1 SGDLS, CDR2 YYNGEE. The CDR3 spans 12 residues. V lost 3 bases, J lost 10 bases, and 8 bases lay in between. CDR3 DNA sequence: TGTGCCAGCAGCGGGGCCGGATCACCCCTCCACTTT. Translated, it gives CASSGAGSPLHF.